This TCR beta chain is from a study of blood T cell repertoires in COVID-19 (dated by TCRdb to the early 2020s). About the full investigation: Samples covering the acute and convalescent phases of COVID-19 were provided by collaborators in the United States, Italy and Spain. A freely available public database, intended as a resource for researchers studying the immune response to SARS-CoV-2, is where the repertoires were released. Sample metadata almost always included a de-identified subject ID, COVID-19 status, age in years and sex. The prospective study material was composed of cDNA or gDNA derived from T cells, B-cell-depleted T cells, or PBMCs. Samples were obtained from the ongoing ImmuneRACE study (first 160 participants) and from 1,000 to 1,500 subjects provided by 6 global collaborators. HLA class I and class II types, where available, came from metadata supplied by the sample provider rather than from assay-based typing. The dataset comprised deeply sampled blood TCRbeta repertoires from subjects exposed to, actively infected with, or recovered from COVID-19.

Study-level results and caveats: The amount of clinical and demographic metadata varied by source and participant and was provided uncurated.

The collaborating institutions used their own protocols to collect whole blood in K2EDTA tubes. For TCRbeta analysis, collaborators shipped samples as frozen whole blood, isolated PBMCs, or DNA extracted from either of those sample types. A word on this clone: Its antigen remains undetermined. The input lacks base qualities; no much larger clone sits a single base away.

TCRbeta CDR3 regions were amplified from genomic DNA using the immunoSEQ Assay, a bias-controlled multiplex PCR. On the study's bioinformatics: The number of nucleated cells in each sample was estimated by amplification of reference gene primers within the assay. Sequence reads were collapsed and filtered to measure the absolute abundance of every unique TCRbeta CDR3 rearrangement. For each sample, productive Simpson clonality was calculated as the square root of Simpson's diversity index across productive rearrangements. The clones in this table, taken by TCRdb from immuneACCESS, are in-frame only. Not every clone is retained; where verified, under half of the shortfall comes from an unresolved V gene, and the cause of the rest is unknown. V and J calls and clone size are given by that table; D and trimming were obtained from the DNA. The sample data list 120,000 to 150,000 clones, and 88% of these were observed just once. The top ten hold roughly 1.4% of the sample.

From the germline V gene (reference sequence), CDR1 is SGHNT and CDR2 is YYREEE. From its cysteine to its phenylalanine, the CDR3 spans 16 amino acids. Here the CDR3 DNA is all that survives: 48 bases in frame from base 1. Trimming removed 4 bases from V and 0 bases from J, leaving 16 bases between the germline ends. The sequenced sample consisted of peripheral blood. The chain was built from TRBV5-4 and TRBJ1-1, and perhaps TRBD1 as D gene, on 6 matching bases. This TCR was sampled from a woman aged 55-69 years with acute or convalescent COVID-19. The CDR3: CASSLEPGHMNTEAFF. Here is the DNA: TGTGCCAGCAGCCTAGAACCGGGACACATGAACACTGAAGCTTTCTTT. Extended through the reference TRBV5-4 and TRBJ1-1 proteins, this CDR3 yields the full variable domain: ETGVTQSPTHLIKTRGQQVTLRCSSQSGHNTVSWYQQALGQGPQFIFQYYREEENGRGNFPPRFSGLQFPNYSSELNVNALELDDSALYLCASSLEPGHMNTEAFFGQGTRLTVV.